Included here is one T cell receptor (beta chain) sequence, with context. This clone was found once. This receptor's antigen is unknown. No much larger clonotype is one base removed from it; base qualities were not supplied. Taken from the germline V gene, the CDR1 and CDR2 loops are MNHEY and SVGAGI. Including cysteine and phenylalanine, the CDR3 has 13 amino acids. Only CDR3 DNA remains: 39 bases, in frame from the first base. The junction carries 8 bases between V and J, which are trimmed by 2 bases and 3 bases respectively. The source of the sample is a study of T cell changes during pregnancy in multiple sclerosis (dated by TCRdb to about 2019). Some background on the complete study: The study examined how the T cell repertoire changed over the course of pregnancy in women with multiple sclerosis.

The protocol used for the library was the immunoSEQ multiplex PCR assay. Entries here come from immuneACCESS through TCRdb and include only in-frame sequences with V and J called. Some clones fail to appear in such tables; in the studies checked, an unresolved V gene covers under half of the shortfall, and the cause of the remainder is unknown. For this sample there are 50,000 to 70,000 clones; about 91% appear just once. The ten largest clones add up to about 5.8% of the sample. This sample comprised CD8+ T cells from peripheral blood mononuclear cells, obtained before pregnancy. This receptor was taken from a female donor with multiple sclerosis, enrolled in a pregnancy study. This chain is built from TRBV6-5 and TRBJ2-7, with the identity of the D gene unclear. The CDR3 region reads CASSYGLFYEQYF. DNA sequence: TGTGCCAGCAGTTACGGGCTTTTCTACGAGCAGTACTTC.